This T cell receptor beta chain was recorded in a study of blood T cell repertoires in COVID-19. Study summary: Samples came from the United States, Italy and Spain, spanning acute and convalescent COVID-19.

Study members were between about 18 and 100 years old and lived in about two dozen US regions. Measured with immunoSEQ multiplex PCR; TCRdb has only the in-frame clones, and not every one. The table lists about 160,000 clones, around 78% of them singletons, with approximately 4% in the top ten. The CDR3 has 13 residues. Per the germline V gene, CDR1 is MDHEN and CDR2 is SYDVKM. V was pared by 1 base and J by 0 bases, with 2 bases between. The chain carries TRBV28 and TRBJ2-3; no reliable D call. This clonotype was obtained from a woman in her forties or fifties who had recovered from COVID-19. Sequenced: PBMCs or T cells enriched from blood (not recorded which). This CDR3 reads CASSLSSTDTQYF. The DNA for the CDR3 is TGTGCCAGCAGTTTATCTAGCACAGATACGCAGTATTTT.